A selection of T cell receptor beta chains follows, all from one sample in a study of T cells after yellow fever vaccination. From the 5' RACE reads, TCRdb called clonotypes with MiXCR, one entry per CDR3 protein. The repertoire has 500,000 to 650,000 distinct CDR3 sequences, around 17% of them found once; the top ten carry 17%. Source: PBMCs, taken 4 to 5 days after the first yellow fever vaccination. The receptors derive from a man aged 18 to 29 who received the YFV17D yellow fever vaccine. The CDR3 runs from the conserved cysteine through the conserved F or W. The order of the fields is clone size, D gene, V gene, J gene, CDR3 DNA, CDR3 protein. D genes are given only for firm matches. Some rows mark clone size as missing; the rest say once, few, many or name a class of expanded clone.

few	-	TRBV7-9	TRBJ2-6	TGTGCCAGCAGCTTAAAAAAGGGTGCTGGGGCCAACGTCCTGACTTTC	CASSLKKGAGANVLTF
-	-	TRBV3-1	TRBJ2-2	TGTGCCAGCAGCCAAGATGTGGGGGCCGGGGAGCTGTTTTTT	CASSQDVGAGELFF
few	-	TRBV7-8	TRBJ2-2	TGTGCCAGCAGCTTAGGAGGGGGAGAAGGCGGGGAGCTGTTTTTT	CASSLGGGEGGELFF
-	-	TRBV6-2/TRBV6-3	TRBJ2-7	TGTGCCAGCAGAGGGACACTGGGCCCCTACGAGCAGTACTTC	CASRGTLGPYEQYF
many	TRBD1	TRBV12-3/TRBV12-4	TRBJ2-3	TGTGCCAGCAGACAAAACCCGGGACAGGGTGTGGGAGATACGCAGTATTTT	CASRQNPGQGVGDTQYF
once	-	TRBV30	TRBJ1-2	TGTGCCTGGAGTGTAATGTTTTATGGCTACACCTTC	CAWSVMFYGYTF
few	TRBD2	TRBV12-3/TRBV12-4	TRBJ2-3	TGTGCCAGCAGCCCGCCGGGGGGTCGACCAGATACGCAGTATTTT	CASSPPGGRPDTQYF
few	-	TRBV7-9	TRBJ2-6	TGTGCCAGCAGCTTAAGGACTTCTGGGGCCAACGTCCTGACTTTC	CASSLRTSGANVLTF
many	-	TRBV7-9	TRBJ2-3	TGTGCCAGCAGCTCATTAGCGGAGAGCACAGATACGCAGTATTTT	CASSSLAESTDTQYF
-	-	TRBV15	TRBJ2-1	TGTGCCACCAGCAGTGTAATTGACAGCTACAATGAGCAGTTCTTC	CATSSVIDSYNEQFF
-	-	TRBV5-4	TRBJ2-7	TGTGCCAGCAGCTTGGGGGACCCCACTGGGGACGAGCAGTACTTC	CASSLGDPTGDEQYF
-	-	TRBV7-6	TRBJ2-7	TGTGCCAGCAGCAAGGGGGGGGGCACCTTCTACGAGCAGTACTTC	CASSKGGGTFYEQYF
few	-	TRBV7-2	TRBJ2-1	TGTGCCAGCAGCTTAAGTAAGACCCCCTACAATGAGCAGTTCTTC	CASSLSKTPYNEQFF
-	TRBD1	TRBV7-2	TRBJ2-7	TGTGCCAGCAGCACCCGACAGGGGACCTCCTACGAGCAGTACTTC	CASSTRQGTSYEQYF
-	TRBD2	TRBV7-3	TRBJ2-3	TGTGCCAGCAGCTTAAAAGCGGGGTTGGAGGCAGATACGCAGTATTTT	CASSLKAGLEADTQYF
few	-	TRBV6-1	TRBJ2-2	TGTGCCAGCAGTGAAGGGCCGCAGGGGTCCGCCACCGGGGAGCTGTTTTTT	CASSEGPQGSATGELFF
few	-	TRBV11-2	TRBJ2-5	TGTGCCAGCAGCTTAGATTTTAACTTACAAGAGACCCAGTACTTC	CASSLDFNLQETQYF
-	-	TRBV7-2	TRBJ1-1	TGTGCCAGCAGCTTAGTTTGGTCAGGTGTGAACACTGAAGCTTTCTTT	CASSLVWSGVNTEAFF
-	-	TRBV5-4	TRBJ1-1	TGTGCCAGCAGCCCCCAAACAGGAGGAACTGAAGCTTTCTTT	CASSPQTGGTEAFF
few	-	TRBV19	TRBJ2-5	TGTGCCAGTAGTTCCTGGGCGGACCAAGAGACCCAGTACTTC	CASSSWADQETQYF
-	-	TRBV10-1	TRBJ2-1	TGCGCCAGCAGTTTGGACAGCCCCTCTCGAGATGAGCAGTTCTTC	CASSLDSPSRDEQFF
-	-	TRBV6-1	TRBJ1-6	TGTGCCAGCAGTCTCCGCCCGGGTACCGGCAATTCACCCCTCCACTTT	CASSLRPGTGNSPLHF
-	TRBD2	TRBV9	TRBJ2-3	TGTGCCAGCAGCGACGTAGCGGGGGGGGGCACAGATACGCAGTATTTT	CASSDVAGGGTDTQYF
-	-	TRBV3-1	TRBJ2-1	TGTGCCAGCAGCCAAGATATGAGAAGCGGTGAGCAGTTCTTC	CASSQDMRSGEQFF
few	TRBD2	TRBV4-2	TRBJ2-2	TGTGCCAGCAGCCAAGCGGCCAGCGGGGGGGCCAGGACCGGGGAGCTGTTTTTT	CASSQAASGGARTGELFF
once	-	TRBV24-1	TRBJ2-3	TGTGCCACCAGTGAGCACAATAAGGGAGATACGCAGTATTTT	CATSEHNKGDTQYF
many	-	TRBV9	TRBJ1-6	TGTGCCAGCAGCGTAAGTGGGACGGCAAATTCACCCCTCCACTTT	CASSVSGTANSPLHF
-	-	TRBV7-9	TRBJ1-6	TGTGCCAGCAGCTTGGTCCAGTCGAGTTCACCCCTCCACTTT	CASSLVQSSSPLHF